In its sample, the clone carrying this T cell receptor (beta chain) was seen a few times. The antigen is unknown. The entry originates in a study of response to subunit inactivated influenza vaccine. Points from the study as a whole: After each seasonal influenza vaccination, few new T cells are recruited, the authors suggested.

The germline V gene encodes CDR1 SEHNR and CDR2 FQNEAQ (reference sequence). The CDR3 has 15 residues. The V and J ends lost 9 bases and 0 bases respectively, with 15 bases between them. TCRdb independently ran MiXCR on the RT-PCR reads; one entry per CDR3 protein. The profile shows 750,000 to 850,000 distinct CDR3 sequences, approximately 18% of them singletons. The material sequenced was PBMCs from blood, taken around 5 days after vaccination. The TCR comes from a man aged 50 to 60 who received an inactivated influenza vaccine. This chain uses TRBV7-9 with TRBJ2-1; D is undetermined. CDR3 residues: CASCKTASSYNEQFF. The DNA of the CDR3 is TGTGCCAGTTGCAAAACGGCGAGCTCCTACAATGAGCAGTTCTTC.